A single sample gave rise to the 18 T cell receptor beta chains below, sequenced in a study of blood T cell repertoires in COVID-19. Profiling relied on immunoSEQ multiplex PCR, and the TCRdb table lists in-frame clones only, not all of them. In the table there are under 300,000 clones, approximately 90% of which are singletons. Sequencing was performed on peripheral blood. The source is a woman aged 40-49 years who had recovered from COVID-19.

Comment on this clone: The sample holds other DNA sequences that translate to the same CDR3. This rearrangement joins TRBV11-3 to TRBJ2-3; D may be TRBD1 (5 bases). The CDR3 consists of 14 residues. V was pared by 5 bases and J by 3 bases, with 12 bases between. Per germline, CDR1 SGHNT and CDR2 YENEEA. CDR3 sequence (DNA): TGTGCCAGCAGCCCCCCAGGGTTGACAGATACGCAGTATTTT. Translated, it gives CASSPPGLTDTQYF.

The chain uses TRBV28 and TRBJ2-1, with TRBD2 matching over 13 bases. Germline-derived CDR1 and CDR2 are MDHEN and SYDVKM. The CDR3 covers 20 residues. The junction had 15 bases not matched to a gene; V was cut back by 5 bases and J by 2 bases. The CDR3 protein is CASSARTSGGLTKPYNEQFF. The CDR3 coding sequence is TGTGCCAGCAGTGCCCGGACTAGCGGGGGATTGACTAAACCCTACAATGAGCAGTTCTTC. The full variable domain, with the rest looked up from reference TRBV28 and TRBJ2-1, is DVKVTQSSRYLVKRTGEKVFLECVQDMDHENMFWYRQDPGLGLRLIYFSYDVKMKEKGDIPEGYSVSREKKERFSLILESASTNQTSMYLCASSARTSGGLTKPYNEQFFGPGTRLTVL.

The chain recombines TRBV5-5 with TRBJ2-2; 8 nucleotides match TRBD2. V shed 0 bases and J 6 bases; nucleotides not matched to a gene: 4. The CDR3 is 15 residues long. CDR1 SGHKS and CDR2 YYEKEE come from the germline V gene (reference sequence). The CDR3 protein is CASSLGAGVAGELFF. CDR3 in DNA: TGTGCCAGCAGCTTGGGAGCGGGGGTGGCCGGGGAGCTGTTTTTT.

This clone came up once. The chain carries TRBV28 and TRBJ2-5, with a tentative D call TRBD1 (5 bases). The germline V gene has CDR1 MDHEN and CDR2 SYDVKM. CDR3 length equals 13 residues. Trimming stripped 3 bases from V and 3 bases from J, with 8 bases between. The CDR3 bases are TGTGCCAGCAGTTTGGGCAGGGAAGAGACCCAGTACTTC. Translated, it gives CASSLGREETQYF.

The chain combines TRBV3-1 (or the pseudogene TRBV3-2) with TRBJ1-2; D is perhaps TRBD1 (5 bases). This CDR3 is 15 amino acids long. Trimming took off 0 bases at V and 2 bases at J, with 10 bases between the two ends. From germline, CDR1 is LGHDT and CDR2 YNNKEL (reference sequence). The CDR3 reads CASSQDRRGNYGYTF. The DNA of the CDR3 is TGTGCCAGCAGCCAAGATCGGCGGGGGAACTATGGCTACACCTTC.

This sequence joins TRBV5-1 and TRBJ2-7, with 8 bases aligning to TRBD2. This CDR3 spans 16 amino acids. Germline CDR1 reads SGHRS; CDR2 reads YFSETQ. V shed 4 bases, J shed 0 bases, and the junction held 9 bases outside the gene matches. CDR3 in amino acids: CASSPHTSGNSYEQYF. The CDR3 coding sequence is TGCGCCAGCAGCCCACACACTAGCGGAAACTCCTACGAGCAGTACTTC.

V and J are TRBV19 and TRBJ1-2; TRBD1 aligns across 8 bases. The V gene's germline CDR1 is LNHDA and CDR2 SQIVND (reference sequence). The CDR3 is 15 amino acids. V was clipped by 6 bases and J by 0 bases; unmatched bases: 6. DNA of the CDR3: TGTGCCAGTAGCGGACAGGGAGGAACTAACTATGGCTACACCTTC. Encoded protein: CASSGQGGTNYGYTF.

The V call is TRBV4-3, the J call TRBJ2-1, with TRBD2 matching over 12 bases. This CDR3 comprises 14 residues. The V gene end was trimmed by 3 bases and the J gene end by 9 bases; junction bases not matched to a gene: 3. Germline V gene lookup returns CDR1 LGHNA and CDR2 YSLEER. CDR3 loop: CASSHRLAGVEQFF. CDR3 nucleotides: TGCGCCAGCAGCCACCGACTAGCGGGAGTTGAGCAGTTCTTC.

V and J are TRBV6-2 or TRBV6-3 and TRBJ1-5; TRBD1 might be the D (6 bases). CDR1 is MNHEY, CDR2 SVGEGT, per germline. V lost 2 bases to trimming and J lost 4 bases, with 18 bases between them. CDR3 size: 17 residues. The CDR3 DNA sequence: TGTGCCAGCAGTTACGCCGGACCAGGGGTTTGGAATCAGCCCCAGCATTTT. Its protein product is CASSYAGPGVWNQPQHF.

This chain links TRBV19 with TRBJ1-5; perhaps TRBD1 as D (6 bases). Trimming shortened V by 5 bases and J by 2 bases, and 16 bases separated the two germline ends. CDR3 length: 16 amino acids. Germline CDR1 reads LNHDA; CDR2 reads SQIVND (reference sequence). The CDR3 sequence is CASSLTGTLGNQPQHF. DNA of the CDR3: TGTGCCAGTAGTCTCACCGGGACATTGGGCAATCAGCCCCAGCATTTT.

The CDR3 reads CASSPRTSGSDHGELFF. CDR3 sequence (DNA): TGCGCCAGCAGCCCCCGGACTAGCGGGAGTGATCACGGGGAGCTGTTTTTT. This sequence joins TRBV5-1 and TRBJ2-2, with TRBD2 matching 13 bases. V lost 4 bases to trimming and J lost 7 bases; unmatched junction nucleotides: 10. The CDR3 loop spans 17 amino acids. Germline CDR1 is SGHRS and CDR2 is YFSETQ.

V and J are TRBV18 and TRBJ2-2; D might be TRBD1 (6 bases). With 6 bases removed from V and 3 bases from J, the gap between germline ends came to 11 bases. This CDR3 contains 14 residues. The germline CDR1 and CDR2 sequences are KGHSH and LQKENI. The CDR3 DNA is TGTGCCAGCTCCCAGGGGACGTACACCGGGGAGCTGTTTTTT. Amino acid sequence: CASSQGTYTGELFF. Drawing the rest from reference TRBV18 and TRBJ2-2, the complete variable domain is NAGVMQNPRHLVRRRGQEARLRCSPMKGHSHVYWYRQLPEEGLKFMVYLQKENIIDESGMPKERFSAEFPKEGPSILRIQQVVRGDSAAYFCASSQGTYTGELFFGEGSRLTVL.

V usage is TRBV15 and J usage is TRBJ2-5, with D possibly being TRBD2 (5 bases). V lost 0 bases, J lost 5 bases, and 13 bases lay in between. CDR1 and CDR2 (germline): LNHNV, YYDKDF (reference sequence). This CDR3 has 15 amino acids. The CDR3 nucleotides read TGTGCCACCAGCAGAGATTTCGAGACGGGGGAGACCCAGTACTTC. Residues: CATSRDFETGETQYF.

The chain carries TRBV19 and TRBJ1-2; TRBD1 is a possible D gene (6 bases). Trimming cost V 5 bases and J 3 bases, with 19 bases left between them. This CDR3 is 16 amino acids long. Germline CDR1 and CDR2: LNHDA and SQIVND (reference sequence). The CDR3 DNA follows: TGTGCCAGTAGTGGCCGAATTCCCTCAGGGGACTATGGCTACACCTTC. Protein product: CASSGRIPSGDYGYTF. Full variable domain (outside the CDR3, taken from reference TRBV19 and TRBJ1-2): DGGITQSPKYLFRKEGQNVTLSCEQNLNHDAMYWYRQDPGQGLRLIYYSQIVNDFQKGDIAEGYSVSREKKESFPLTVTSAQKNPTAFYLCASSGRIPSGDYGYTFGSGTRLTVV.

This sequence joins TRBV5-6 and TRBJ2-1, with 7 bases fitting TRBD1. Germline CDR1 reads SGHDT; CDR2 reads YYEEEE. The trim removed 0 bases at V and 0 bases at J, leaving 12 bases unmatched. The CDR3 extends over 19 amino acids. The CDR3 DNA is TGTGCCAGCAGCTTGGACGGCAGAACAGGGGCCAGCTCCTACAATGAGCAGTTCTTC. This codes for CASSLDGRTGASSYNEQFF.

The rearrangement uses TRBV5-5 and TRBJ1-2, with D possibly TRBD1 on 5 matching bases. Germline lookup yields CDR1 SGHKS and CDR2 YYEKEE (reference sequence). The CDR3 runs to 18 residues. V was trimmed by 3 bases and J by 0 bases, leaving 21 bases between them. The CDR3 coding sequence is TGTGCCAGCAGCTGGAGCCGTACAGGTTTTCTCGCTAACTATGGCTACACCTTC. Residues: CASSWSRTGFLANYGYTF.

J is TRBJ2-5 and V is TRBV27; tentative D call: TRBD2 (5 bases). This CDR3 comprises 14 residues. Trimming shortened V by 3 bases and J by 1 base, and 9 bases separated the two germline ends. In germline, CDR1 is MNHEY, CDR2 SMNVEV (reference sequence). For the CDR3, the DNA is TGTGCCAGCAGTTTGACGGGGATCCAAGAGACCCAGTACTTC. Its translation: CASSLTGIQETQYF.

The chain carries TRBV9 and TRBJ2-4; maybe TRBD2 (7 bases). This CDR3 region has 14 residues. Trimming shortened V by 4 bases and J by 9 bases, and 17 bases separated the two germline ends. Germline-derived CDR1 and CDR2 are SGDLS and YYNGEE. CDR3 DNA: TGTGCCAGCAGCCCCCGGGGGGCGTTAGGCATTCAGTACTTC. As protein: CASSPRGALGIQYF.